The clone carrying this T cell receptor beta chain was detected once. The CDR3 is made up of 16 amino acids. CDR1 SGHAT and CDR2 FQNNGV come from the germline V gene. Trimming removed 2 bases from V and 1 base from J; junction bases left unmatched: 3. These data are taken from a study of blood T cell repertoires in COVID-19. Overall study context: Samples representing acute and convalescent COVID-19 were sourced from the United States, Italy and Spain.

The method was immunoSEQ multiplex PCR; TCRdb's version includes in-frame clones alone and lacks a portion of them. Of approximately 140,000 clones listed, 84% are singletons. This clonotype was sampled from a woman in her 50s with acute COVID-19. This chain links TRBV11-2 with TRBJ2-2; 8 nucleotides match TRBD1. The sequencing sample was made of PBMCs or T cells enriched from blood (not recorded which). This chain's CDR3 is CASSLRDRLNTGELFF. The CDR3 bases are TGTGCCAGCAGCTTACGGGACAGGTTGAACACCGGGGAGCTGTTTTTT.